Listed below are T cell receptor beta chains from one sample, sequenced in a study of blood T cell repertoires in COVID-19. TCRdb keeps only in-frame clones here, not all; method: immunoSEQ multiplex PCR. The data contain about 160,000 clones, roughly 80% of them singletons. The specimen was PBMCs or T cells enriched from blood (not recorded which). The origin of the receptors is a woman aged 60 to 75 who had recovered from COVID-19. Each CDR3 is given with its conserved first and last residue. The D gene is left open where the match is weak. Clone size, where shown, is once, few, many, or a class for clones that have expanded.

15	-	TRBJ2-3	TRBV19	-	CASSFSSLPRHTQYF	TGTGCCAGTAGTTTTTCGTCCCTTCCGCGGCATACGCAGTATTTT
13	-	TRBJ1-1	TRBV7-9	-	CASSLDMNTEAFF	TGTGCCAGCAGCCTAGACATGAACACTGAAGCTTTCTTT
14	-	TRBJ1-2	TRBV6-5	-	CASSIGQSNYGYTF	TGTGCCAGCAGTATTGGACAGTCTAACTATGGCTACACCTTC
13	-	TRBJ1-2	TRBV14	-	CASSPGETYGYTF	TGTGCCAGCTCTCCAGGGGAAACATATGGCTACACCTTC
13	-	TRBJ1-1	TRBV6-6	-	CASRRGEGTEAFF	TGTGCCAGCAGGAGGGGGGAGGGCACTGAAGCTTTCTTT
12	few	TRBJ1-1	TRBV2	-	CANPRSEGEAFF	TGTGCCAACCCCAGGTCGGAGGGTGAAGCTTTCTTT
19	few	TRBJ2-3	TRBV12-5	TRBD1	CASALNHDREWVFADTQYF	TGTGCTAGTGCCCTGAATCATGACAGGGAGTGGGTTTTCGCAGATACGCAGTATTTT
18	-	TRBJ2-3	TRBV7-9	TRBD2	CASSPKIIAGSSTDTQYF	TGTGCCAGCAGCCCAAAAATCATAGCGGGGAGTAGCACAGATACGCAGTATTTT
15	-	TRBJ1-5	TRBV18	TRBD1	CASSPGQGAYQPQHF	TGTGCCAGCTCACCTGGCCAGGGGGCATATCAGCCCCAGCATTTT
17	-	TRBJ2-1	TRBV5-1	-	CASSFQTGRLYHNEQFF	TGCGCCAGCAGCTTCCAGACAGGGAGGTTGTACCACAATGAGCAGTTCTTC
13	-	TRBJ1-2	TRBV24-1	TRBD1	CATLDGQGRGYTF	TGTGCCACCCTTGATGGACAGGGTCGAGGCTACACCTTC
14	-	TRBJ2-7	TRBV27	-	CASSIGQNLYEQYF	TGTGCCAGCAGCATTGGGCAGAATCTATACGAGCAGTACTTC
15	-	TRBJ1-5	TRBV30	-	CAWSVRAGIRQPQHF	TGTGCCTGGAGTGTCAGGGCAGGTATCCGGCAGCCCCAGCATTTT
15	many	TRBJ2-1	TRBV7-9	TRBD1	CASTRDDRETNEQFF	TGTGCCAGTACCCGGGACGACAGGGAAACTAATGAGCAGTTCTTC
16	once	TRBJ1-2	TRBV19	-	CASSIDVARMEYGYTF	TGTGCCAGTAGTATAGACGTCGCCCGTATGGAGTATGGCTACACCTTC
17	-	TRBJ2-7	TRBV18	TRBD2	CASSLFFSGGDSYEQYF	TGTGCCAGCTCACTCTTTTTTAGCGGGGGGGATTCCTACGAGCAGTACTTC
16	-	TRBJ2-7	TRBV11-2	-	CASSLGYLGSSYEQYF	TGTGCCAGCAGCTTAGGCTACCTGGGGAGCTCCTACGAGCAGTACTTC
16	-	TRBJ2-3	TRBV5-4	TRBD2	CASGIDSSGRPDTQYF	TGTGCCAGCGGTATAGACAGTAGCGGGCGTCCGGATACGCAGTATTTT
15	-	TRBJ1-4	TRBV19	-	CASAVKQAPNEKLFF	TGTGCCAGTGCGGTAAAACAGGCTCCCAATGAAAAACTGTTTTTT
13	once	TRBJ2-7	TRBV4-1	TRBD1	CASSQGTGDEQYF	TGCGCCAGCAGCCAAGGGACAGGGGACGAGCAGTACTTC
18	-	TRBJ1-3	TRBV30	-	CAWSPLLAGPGTGNTIYF	TGTGCCTGGAGTCCCCTCCTGGCAGGGCCAGGTACAGGAAACACCATATATTTT
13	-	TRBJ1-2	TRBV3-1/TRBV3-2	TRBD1	CASSRGHYYGYTF	TGTGCCAGCAGCAGGGGGCACTACTATGGCTACACCTTC
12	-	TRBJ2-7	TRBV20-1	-	CSASLRPYEQYF	TGCAGTGCTAGTCTTCGTCCGTACGAGCAGTACTTC
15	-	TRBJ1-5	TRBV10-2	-	CASSDMGRGNQPQHF	TGCGCCAGCAGTGATATGGGCAGGGGCAATCAGCCCCAGCATTTT
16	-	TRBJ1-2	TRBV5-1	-	CASSLGRGLTNYGYTF	TGCGCCAGCAGCTTAGGCAGGGGTCTGACTAACTATGGCTACACCTTC
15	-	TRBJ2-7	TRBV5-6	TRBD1	CASSFDRGKTYEQYF	TGTGCCAGCAGTTTTGACAGGGGGAAGACCTACGAGCAGTACTTC
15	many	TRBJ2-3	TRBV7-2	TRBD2	CASSLGTSVADTQYF	TGTGCCAGCAGCCTGGGGACTAGCGTGGCAGATACGCAGTATTTT
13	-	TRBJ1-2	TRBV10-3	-	CAISEGQNYGYTF	TGTGCCATCAGTGAAGGACAGAACTATGGCTACACCTTC
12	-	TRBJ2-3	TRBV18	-	CASSPGRDTQYF	TGTGCCAGCTCACCGGGGAGGGATACGCAGTATTTT
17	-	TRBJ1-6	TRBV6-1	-	CASSEPRVGVDNSPLHF	TGTGCCAGCAGTGAACCACGAGTAGGGGTCGATAATTCACCCCTCCACTTT
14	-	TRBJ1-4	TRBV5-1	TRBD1	CASSFGTGNEKLFF	TGCGCCAGCAGCTTCGGGACAGGGAATGAAAAACTGTTTTTT
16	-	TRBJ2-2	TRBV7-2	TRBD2	CASRVIAGGYAGELFF	TGTGCCAGTAGGGTTATAGCGGGGGGCTACGCCGGGGAGCTGTTTTTT
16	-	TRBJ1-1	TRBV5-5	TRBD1	CASSPRQGSMNTEAFF	TGTGCCAGCAGCCCACGACAGGGGTCCATGAACACTGAAGCTTTCTTT
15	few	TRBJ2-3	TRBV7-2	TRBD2	CASSRRGGLTDTQYF	TGTGCCAGCAGCCGGCGGGGGGGCCTCACAGATACGCAGTATTTT
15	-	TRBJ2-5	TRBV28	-	CASSDRLGWQETQYF	TGTGCCAGCAGTGATAGACTAGGCTGGCAAGAGACCCAGTACTTC
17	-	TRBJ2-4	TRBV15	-	CATSRDRKTGSKNIQYF	TGTGCCACCAGCAGGGATAGAAAAACAGGGTCCAAAAACATTCAGTACTTC
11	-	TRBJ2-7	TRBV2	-	CASSDGGEQYF	TGTGCCAGCAGTGACGGAGGCGAGCAGTACTTC
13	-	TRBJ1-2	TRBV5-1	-	CASSLTEGYGYTF	TGCGCCAGCAGCTTGACAGAGGGCTATGGCTACACCTTC
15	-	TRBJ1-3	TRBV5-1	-	CASSLGSVTGNTIYF	TGCGCCAGCAGCCTAGGTAGTGTGACTGGAAACACCATATATTTT
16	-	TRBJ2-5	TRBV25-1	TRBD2	CASSRTRGGHQETQYF	TGTGCCAGCAGTAGGACTCGGGGGGGCCACCAAGAGACCCAGTACTTC
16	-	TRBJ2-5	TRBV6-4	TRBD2	CASSERSGLAKETQYF	TGTGCCAGCAGCGAGAGATCGGGACTAGCTAAGGAGACCCAGTACTTC
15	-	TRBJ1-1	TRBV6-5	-	CASKEQGSMNTEAFF	TGTGCCAGCAAGGAGCAGGGCTCCATGAACACTGAAGCTTTCTTT